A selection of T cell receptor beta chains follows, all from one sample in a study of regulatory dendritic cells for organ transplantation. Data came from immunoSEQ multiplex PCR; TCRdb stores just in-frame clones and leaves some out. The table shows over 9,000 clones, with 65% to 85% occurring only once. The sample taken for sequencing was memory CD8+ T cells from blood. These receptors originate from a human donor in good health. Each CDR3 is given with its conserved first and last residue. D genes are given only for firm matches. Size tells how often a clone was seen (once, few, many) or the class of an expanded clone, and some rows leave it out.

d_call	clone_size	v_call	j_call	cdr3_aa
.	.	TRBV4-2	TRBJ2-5	CASSHLLRNLDLRPQYF
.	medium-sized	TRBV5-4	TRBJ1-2	CASSMRGIGNYGYTF
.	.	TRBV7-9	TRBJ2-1	CASSTTPAEFF
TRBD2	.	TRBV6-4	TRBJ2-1	CASSDSRGATDEQFF
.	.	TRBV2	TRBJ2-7	CASIGHEQYF
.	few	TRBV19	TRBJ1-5	CASSMWVNQPQHF
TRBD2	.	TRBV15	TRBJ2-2	CATRLSGGLTNTGELFF
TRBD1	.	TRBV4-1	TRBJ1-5	CASRHTTTGYVQPQHF
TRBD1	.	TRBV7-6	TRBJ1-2	CASSFGRGTGLDGYTF
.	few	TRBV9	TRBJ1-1	CASSVGTGNTEAFF
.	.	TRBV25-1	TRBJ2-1	CASSEVLGEQFF
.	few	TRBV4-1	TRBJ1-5	CASSLTTQGLNQPQHF
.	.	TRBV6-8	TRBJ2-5	CASPRGRGPSWETQYF
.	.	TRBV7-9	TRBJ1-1	CASSLLAEAFF
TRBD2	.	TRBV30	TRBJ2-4	CAWSVGGNIQYF
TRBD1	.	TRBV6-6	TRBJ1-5	CAVAGTGNQPQHF
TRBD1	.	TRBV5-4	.	CASSLGTGKPYEQYF
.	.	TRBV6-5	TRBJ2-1	CASGASGFF
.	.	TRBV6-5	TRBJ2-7	CASSSMTGSYEQYF
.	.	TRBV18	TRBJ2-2	CASSPPDPPGNTGELFF
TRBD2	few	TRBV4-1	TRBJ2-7	CASSGGGAEQYF
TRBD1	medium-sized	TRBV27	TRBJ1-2	CASRLRDRVNYGYTF
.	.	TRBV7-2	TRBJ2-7	CASGRSLEQYF
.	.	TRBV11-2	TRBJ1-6	CASSYGQLNSPLHF
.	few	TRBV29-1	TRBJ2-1	CSVDSSSYNEQFF
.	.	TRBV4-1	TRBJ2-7	CASSQDPGTERRDWYEQYF
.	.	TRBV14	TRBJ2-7	CASSQRYEQYF
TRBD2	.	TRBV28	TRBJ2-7	CASTNSGTSFLDEQYF
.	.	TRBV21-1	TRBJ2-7	CASSKVRGVIPPCEQYF
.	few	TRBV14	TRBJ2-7	CASSRHYEQYF
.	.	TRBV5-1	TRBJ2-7	CASSLESPISSASSYEQYF
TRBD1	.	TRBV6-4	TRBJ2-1	CASSQGQDSNEQFF
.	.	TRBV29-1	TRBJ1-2	CSVDISGPGRVVRGYTF
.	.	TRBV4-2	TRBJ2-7	CASSQDVATTYEQYF
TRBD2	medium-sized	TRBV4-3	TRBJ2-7	CASSQETSGILEQYF
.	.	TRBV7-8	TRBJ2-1	CASSLTGSYNEQFF
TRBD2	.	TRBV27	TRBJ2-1	CASRTSGRGNEQFF
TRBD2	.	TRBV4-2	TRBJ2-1	CASSQDTSGRFYNEQFF
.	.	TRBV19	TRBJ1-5	CASSISFDSAHQPQHF
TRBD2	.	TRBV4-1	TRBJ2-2	CASSLSDIAGFSAGELFF
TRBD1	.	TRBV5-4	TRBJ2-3	CATAPVGTGGQDTQYF
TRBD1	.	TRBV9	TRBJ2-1	CASSVVSGQGGDEQFF
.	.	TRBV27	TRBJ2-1	CASSLEGPYNEQFF
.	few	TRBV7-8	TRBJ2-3	CASSLHYPNGDTQYF
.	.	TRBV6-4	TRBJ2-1	CASSDEGSSYNEQFF
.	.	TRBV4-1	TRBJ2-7	CASSQDGSNGRMIYEQYF
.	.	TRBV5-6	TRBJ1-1	CASSFGFEAFF
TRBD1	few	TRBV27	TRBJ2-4	CASSPTPQGAKNIQYF
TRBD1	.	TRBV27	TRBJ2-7	CASSSGTGGYEQYF
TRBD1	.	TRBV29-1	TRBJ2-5	CSAFEMEPGQQETQYF
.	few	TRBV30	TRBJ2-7	CAWSVGLGGEQYF
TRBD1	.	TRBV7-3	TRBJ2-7	CASIPFSRGQGSERSYEQYF
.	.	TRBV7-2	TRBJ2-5	CASGQYGGETQYF
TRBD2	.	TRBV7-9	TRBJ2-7	CASGGAGLAGSYEQYF